These T cell receptor beta chains were read from a single sample in a study of cytomegalovirus exposure and HLA in healthy donors. Using immunoSEQ multiplex PCR, the repertoire was profiled, and TCRdb retains in-frame clones only, with some absent. The table records about 160,000 clones, roughly 80% of them present only once. Input material: PBMCs. These receptor sequences come from a woman aged 25 to 39 in good health and CMV-seropositive. The CDR3 runs from the conserved cysteine through the conserved F or W. A D gene is named only where the DNA matches it firmly. Size tells how often a clone was seen (once, few, many) or the class of an expanded clone, and some rows leave it out.

-	-	TRBJ2-7	TRBV7-7	CASSLGAGSSYEQYF	TGTGCCAGCAGCTTAGGGGCGGGGAGCTCCTACGAGCAGTACTTC
-	-	TRBJ2-3	TRBV5-1	CASRAGVPSTDTQYF	TGCGCCAGCAGGGCCGGGGTCCCTAGCACAGATACGCAGTATTTT
-	TRBD1	TRBJ1-6	TRBV7-9	CASSPRDRPPDRGSPLHF	TGTGCCAGCAGCCCCCGGGACAGACCTCCCGATAGGGGTTCACCCCTCCACTTT
-	-	TRBJ1-3	TRBV10-3	CAISAGGNGNTIYF	TGTGCCATCAGTGCGGGGGGGAATGGAAACACCATATATTTT
-	TRBD2	TRBJ2-3	TRBV10-3	CAIGGGTDTQYF	TGTGCCATCGGCGGGGGGACAGATACGCAGTATTTT
-	-	TRBJ1-4	TRBV6-5	CASSSSGQFYEKLFF	TGTGCCAGCAGTTCGTCAGGGCAGTTTTATGAAAAACTGTTTTTT
once	-	TRBJ1-6	TRBV7-2	CASSLARHNSPLHF	TGTGCCAGCAGCTTAGCGCGTCATAATTCACCCCTCCACTTT
-	-	TRBJ2-2	TRBV27	CASRHDSRYTGELFF	TGTGCCAGCAGACACGACAGCAGGTACACCGGGGAGCTGTTTTTT
-	TRBD1	TRBJ1-5	TRBV10-3	CAIRGTEDQPQHF	TGTGCCATCAGGGGGACAGAGGATCAGCCCCAGCATTTT
once	TRBD2	TRBJ2-3	TRBV13	CASSSHSGGGADTQYF	TGTGCCAGCAGCTCCCATAGCGGGGGGGGAGCAGATACGCAGTATTTT
-	-	TRBJ1-5	TRBV7-3	CASSFSVNQPQHF	TGTGCCAGCAGCTTCTCGGTCAATCAGCCCCAGCATTTT
-	-	TRBJ2-1	TRBV7-2	CASSSFKGLAEQFF	TGTGCCAGCAGCTCTTTCAAGGGGCTGGCTGAGCAGTTCTTC
-	TRBD2	TRBJ2-3	TRBV7-3	CASSLTGGSTDTQYF	TGTGCCAGCAGCTTAACCGGGGGGAGCACAGATACGCAGTATTTT
once	-	TRBJ2-3	TRBV5-1	CASSLGPGSGHSDTQYF	TGCGCCAGCAGCTTGGGCCCTGGGAGCGGGCATAGTGATACGCAGTATTTT
-	TRBD1	TRBJ1-5	TRBV6-5	CASSTDRGHQPQHF	TGTGCCAGCAGTACGGACAGGGGGCATCAGCCCCAGCATTTT
-	-	TRBJ1-3	TRBV10-3	CAISAPSTGNTIYF	TGTGCCATCAGTGCCCCATCAACTGGAAACACCATATATTTT
few	TRBD2	TRBJ2-7	TRBV7-6	CASSSSPSGGYIEQYF	TGTGCCAGCAGCTCCAGTCCTAGCGGGGGGTATATCGAGCAGTACTTC
-	-	TRBJ2-7	TRBV18	CASSPGGFPYEQYF	TGTGCCAGCTCACCAGGCGGTTTTCCCTACGAGCAGTACTTC
few	-	TRBJ1-5	TRBV2	CASSVVGGSQPQHF	TGTGCCAGCAGTGTCGTCGGGGGATCTCAGCCCCAGCATTTT
few	-	TRBJ1-4	TRBV19	CASSPGQGSEKLFF	TGTGCCAGTAGTCCTGGGCAGGGAAGTGAAAAACTGTTTTTT
once	-	TRBJ1-1	TRBV6-6	CASRAMGGGTTEAFF	TGTGCCAGCAGGGCTATGGGCGGAGGGACGACTGAAGCTTTCTTT
-	-	TRBJ1-1	TRBV11-3	CASSLDSDTEAFF	TGTGCCAGCAGCCTAGACAGCGACACTGAAGCTTTCTTT
-	TRBD1	TRBJ2-1	TRBV9	CASSLRLTGGSYNEQFF	TGTGCCAGCAGCTTGCGATTGACAGGGGGGTCCTACAATGAGCAGTTCTTC
-	-	TRBJ1-1	TRBV20-1	CSARFMREAFF	TGCAGTGCTCGGTTTATGAGAGAAGCTTTCTTT
-	-	TRBJ1-1	TRBV5-6	CASSLGPGLYTEAFF	TGTGCCAGCAGCTTAGGTCCAGGGCTGTACACTGAAGCTTTCTTT
-	-	TRBJ1-2	TRBV19	CASSITAGDYGYTF	TGTGCCAGTAGTATAACGGCAGGGGACTATGGCTACACCTTC